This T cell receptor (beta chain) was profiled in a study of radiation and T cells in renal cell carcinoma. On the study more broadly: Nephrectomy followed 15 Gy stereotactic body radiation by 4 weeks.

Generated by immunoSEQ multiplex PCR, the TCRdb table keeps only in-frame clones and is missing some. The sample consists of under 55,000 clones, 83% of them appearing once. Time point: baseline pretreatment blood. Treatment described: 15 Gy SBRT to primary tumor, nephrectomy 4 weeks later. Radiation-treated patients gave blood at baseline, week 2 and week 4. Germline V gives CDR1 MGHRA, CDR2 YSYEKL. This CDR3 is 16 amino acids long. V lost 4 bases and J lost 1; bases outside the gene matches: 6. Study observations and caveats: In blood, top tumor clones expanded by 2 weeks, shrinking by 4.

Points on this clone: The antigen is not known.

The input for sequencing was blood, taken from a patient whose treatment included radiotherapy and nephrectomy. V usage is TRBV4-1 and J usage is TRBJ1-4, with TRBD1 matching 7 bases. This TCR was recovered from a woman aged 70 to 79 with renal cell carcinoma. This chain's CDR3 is CASSRQGGRTNEKLFF. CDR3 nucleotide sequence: TGCGCCAGCAGCCGACAAGGGGGCAGAACTAATGAAAAACTGTTTTTT.